This TCR beta chain was retrieved from a study of shared clonotypes between healthy human individuals. Study background: The plates for each donor numbered three CD4 naive, three CD4 memory, two CD8 naive and one CD8 memory. Study-level findings and limits: Investigators expected sequencing depth to affect clonotype sharing among donors.

In the CD4+ fraction, cells were divided into CD45RA+ naive and CD45RA-negative memory subsets. Repertoires were generated with immunoSEQ multiplex PCR, while TCRdb's copy carries only in-frame clones and drops some. This table has around 2,000,000 clones, 95% appearing once. Germline CDR1 is SGHRS and CDR2 is YFSETQ. V dropped 1 base and J dropped 5; count of bases not matched to a gene: 7. The CDR3 runs 15 residues. A word on this clone: As yet, its antigen is unknown.

The receptor was derived from a man aged 18-30 years in good health. The gene calls are TRBV5-1 and TRBJ2-7; 9 bases are shared with TRBD1. Sequenced: naive CD4+ T cells sorted from blood. Subset in this sample: CD45RA+ positively selected. CDR3 residues: CASSLLGTGPHEQYF. The CDR3 coding sequence is TGCGCCAGCAGCTTGCTTGGGACAGGGCCTCACGAGCAGTACTTC.